These 18 T cell receptor beta chains originate from one sample sequenced in a study of cytomegalovirus exposure and HLA in healthy donors (dated by TCRdb to about 2017). The protocol used for the library was the immunoSEQ multiplex PCR assay. The multiplex PCR relied on a mix of 60 forward primers for TCR Vbeta segments and 13 reverse primers for TCR Jbeta segments. TCRdb holds this immuneACCESS table with in-frame rearrangements only. Some clones are missing; in checked studies, unresolved V genes explain under half, and the rest has no known cause. The sample profile shows approximately 100,000 clones; roughly 9.4% of them were found once. 5.1% of the sample belongs to the ten largest clones. The sample was PBMCs. Receptors were obtained from a man aged 50 to 60 in good health and CMV-seropositive.

This clone showed up many times. This specimen includes other DNA sequences encoding the same CDR3. The chain employs TRBV5-1 and TRBJ2-1; 7 bases align to TRBD1. The germline V gene has CDR1 SGHRS and CDR2 YFSETQ. The trim removed 6 bases at V and 3 bases at J, leaving 6 bases unmatched. The CDR3 sequence is 14 residues long. CDR3 in DNA: TGCGCCAGCACCCCAGGGGGTGGCTACAATGAGCAGTTCTTC. Its translation: CASTPGGGYNEQFF.

The chain has TRBV29-1 and TRBJ2-1; possibly TRBD1 for D (6 bases). This CDR3 has 12 amino acids. The ends were cut back, 7 bases at V and 6 bases at J, with 13 bases in the middle. Germline V lookup: CDR1 SQVTM, CDR2 ANQGSEA. This CDR3 is CSGQQGGNEQFF. In DNA form, the CDR3 reads TGCAGCGGCCAACAGGGTGGCAATGAGCAGTTCTTC.

This clone appeared a few times. V is TRBV7-9 and J is TRBJ1-6, with TRBD1 matching over 8 bases. Germline-derived CDR1 and CDR2 are SEHNR and FQNEAQ (reference sequence). The CDR3 extends over 15 amino acids. V trimming: 4 bases; J trimming: 5 bases; junction bases outside the gene matches: 4. The CDR3 DNA reads TGTGCCAGCAGCTCGGGACAGGTCAATAATTCACCCCTCCACTTT. Translated, it gives CASSSGQVNNSPLHF.

CDR3 bases: TGTGCCAGCAGCTTATGGGACAGGGATGACAATGAGCAGTTCTTC. Translation gives CASSLWDRDDNEQFF. The chain employs TRBV7-9 and TRBJ2-1, with 9 bases aligning to TRBD1. The CDR3 length is 15 residues. V shed 2 bases and J 5 bases; nucleotides not matched to a gene: 4. Germline CDR1 is SEHNR and CDR2 is FQNEAQ (reference sequence). The complete variable domain, with remaining parts taken from reference TRBV7-9 and TRBJ2-1, reads DTGVSQNPRHKITKRGQNVTFRCDPISEHNRLYWYRQTLGQGPEFLTYFQNEAQLEKSRLLSDRFSAERPKGSFSTLEIQRTEQGDSAMYLCASSLWDRDDNEQFFGPGTRLTVL.

This clone was counted only a few times. The chain links TRBV10-3 to TRBJ2-7; TRBD1 might be the D (6 bases). Trimming removed 2 bases from V and 7 bases from J, with 6 bases in between. The length of the CDR3 is 11 residues. CDR1 ENHRY and CDR2 SYGVKD come from the germline V gene. The CDR3 region is CAISETGEQYF. CDR3 coding DNA: TGTGCCATCAGTGAGACAGGGGAGCAGTACTTC.

V usage is TRBV7-2 and J usage is TRBJ2-1, with 11 nucleotides matching TRBD2. In germline, CDR1 is SGHTA, CDR2 FQGNSA. This CDR3 spans 14 amino acids. The junction had 5 bases not matched to a gene; V was cut back by 7 bases and J by 6 bases. CDR3 amino acids: CASIRLAGSNEQFF. In DNA, the CDR3 is TGTGCCAGCATAAGACTAGCGGGGTCCAATGAGCAGTTCTTC. Filled out from reference TRBV7-2 and TRBJ2-1, the complete variable domain reads GAGVSQSPSNKVTEKGKDVELRCDPISGHTALYWYRQSLGQGLEFLIYFQGNSAPDKSGLPSDRFSAERTGGSVSTLTIQRTQQEDSAVYLCASIRLAGSNEQFFGPGTRLTVL.

The chain has TRBV28 and TRBJ2-2; 7 bases fit TRBD1. Germline V gene lookup returns CDR1 MDHEN and CDR2 SYDVKM. This CDR3 has 15 residues. The trim removed 5 bases at V and 4 bases at J, leaving 7 bases unmatched. The CDR3 loop is CASSAIGTATGELFF. CDR3 in DNA: TGTGCCAGCAGTGCGATCGGGACAGCCACCGGGGAGCTGTTTTTT.

This chain joins TRBV28 and TRBJ1-5, with D tentatively TRBD1 (5 bases). The V end lost 7 bases, the J end lost 8 bases, and 21 bases lay between the germline ends. CDR3 length: 15 amino acids. The germline V gene encodes CDR1 MDHEN and CDR2 SYDVKM. DNA of the CDR3: TGTGCCAGCACCTCAATAGTGGGGGGGACGGAGCCCCAGCATTTT. It codes for CASTSIVGGTEPQHF.

This clone was detected a few times. V gene TRBV28 combines with J gene TRBJ2-7; no clear D. The V and J ends lost 5 bases and 5 bases respectively, with 10 bases between them. This CDR3 region has 12 residues. CDR1 and CDR2 (germline): MDHEN, SYDVKM. This chain's CDR3 is CASSLRLDEQYF. CDR3 coding DNA: TGTGCCAGCAGTCTGCGGTTGGACGAGCAGTACTTC.

DNA for the CDR3: TGTGCCAGCAGCTTAGGCCTAGCGGGAGCGGATACGCAGTATTTT. Protein: CASSLGLAGADTQYF. This rearrangement joins TRBV11-2 to TRBJ2-3, with TRBD2 matching over 10 bases. There are 15 residues in the CDR3. V was pared by 1 base and J by 6 bases, with 4 bases of the junction left unmatched. Germline-derived CDR1 and CDR2 are SGHAT and FQNNGV.

The chain has TRBV19 and TRBJ1-2; D is unclear. Trimming removed 4 bases from V and 10 bases from J, with 13 bases in between. In germline, CDR1 is LNHDA, CDR2 SQIVND (reference sequence). CDR3 size: 12 residues. The CDR3, as DNA: TGTGCCAGTAGTAAAACGGGAGGTACCTACACCTTC. Residues: CASSKTGGTYTF. Full variable domain (outside the CDR3, taken from reference TRBV19 and TRBJ1-2): DGGITQSPKYLFRKEGQNVTLSCEQNLNHDAMYWYRQDPGQGLRLIYYSQIVNDFQKGDIAEGYSVSREKKESFPLTVTSAQKNPTAFYLCASSKTGGTYTFGSGTRLTVV.

This clone has a handful of counts. The chain joins TRBV5-1 to TRBJ2-7, with a tentative D call TRBD2 (6 bases). V dropped 2 bases and J dropped 2 bases, with 8 bases sitting between them. Germline assignment: CDR1 SGHRS and CDR2 YFSETQ. This CDR3 spans 13 amino acids. The CDR3 nucleotides are TGCGCCAGCAGCTTTGCGGGGCCCTACGAGCAGTACTTC. Translation: CASSFAGPYEQYF.

A few counts support this clone. The chain combines TRBV7-3 with TRBJ2-6, with D unclear. The CDR3 totals 15 residues. Germline CDR1 SGHTA, CDR2 FQGTGA. V lost 1 base and J 3 bases, leaving 7 bases between the germline ends. For the CDR3, the DNA is TGTGCCAGCAGCTTAAGTGGGCTTGGGGCCAACGTCCTGACTTTC. Residues: CASSLSGLGANVLTF.

The chain carries TRBV10-3 and TRBJ1-5; TRBD1 agrees at 7 bases. Germline-derived CDR1 and CDR2 are ENHRY and SYGVKD. CDR3 length: 15 amino acids. V was pared by 4 bases and J by 3 bases, with 6 bases of the junction left unmatched. DNA for the CDR3: TGTGCCATCAGTGGGGGGACAGAGCACAATCAGCCCCAGCATTTT. This translates into CAISGGTEHNQPQHF.

This clone turned up a few times. This sequence joins TRBV4-1 and TRBJ2-7; 12 bases agree with TRBD1. The CDR3 sequence is 18 residues long. V lost 3 bases and J lost 0; bases outside the gene matches: 9. Germline assignment: CDR1 MGHRA and CDR2 YSYEKL. In nucleotides, the CDR3 is TGCGCCAGCAGCCACCCCGGGACAGGGGGCGCGAGCTCCTACGAGCAGTACTTC. This translates into CASSHPGTGGASSYEQYF.

This clone was seen more than once but under ten times. The rearrangement joins TRBV2 to TRBJ1-5; a weak D match, TRBD1 (5 bases). CDR1 is SNHLY and CDR2 is FYNNEI in the germline V gene. This CDR3 is built from 14 residues. The V and J ends lost 5 bases and 5 bases respectively, with 13 bases between them. CDR3 coding DNA: TGTGCCAGCAGTATCCAGGGTGGGTATCAGCCCCAGCATTTT. Translating it yields CASSIQGGYQPQHF.

This chain joins TRBV28 and TRBJ1-5, with 8 positions matching TRBD1. This CDR3 comprises 18 residues. From germline, CDR1 is MDHEN and CDR2 SYDVKM. The J segment lost 0 bases and the V segment lost 8 bases, leaving 15 bases of the junction unmatched. This CDR3 reads CASSSRTGSHYSNQPQHF. CDR3 DNA sequence: TGTGCCAGCTCGTCCAGGACAGGGTCTCACTATAGCAATCAGCCCCAGCATTTT.

This rearrangement joins TRBV6-7 to TRBJ2-5; 11 positions match TRBD2. TRBV6-7 is an ORF, with its function uncertain. V dropped 11 bases and J dropped 5; count of bases not matched to a gene: 13. The CDR3 has 15 amino acids. CDR3 nucleotides: TGTGCCGCTATGGTAGCGGGAGGGTTTGGGGAGACCCAGTACTTC. Its translation is CAAMVAGGFGETQYF.